Each of the 7 T cell receptor beta chains below was sequenced from the same sample in a study of blood T cell repertoires in COVID-19. The repertoire was sequenced with immunoSEQ multiplex PCR; TCRdb's copy has only in-frame clones and lacks some. The sample holds about 59,000 clones; less than 85% are singletons and the top ten take around 13%. The sequenced material came from peripheral blood. All receptors come from an older woman with acute or convalescent COVID-19.

The rearrangement joins TRBV6-6 to TRBJ1-2, with D possibly matching TRBD1 (6 bases). Germline loops: CDR1 MNHNY, CDR2 SVGAGI (reference sequence). The V gene lost 5 bases and the J gene lost 3 bases, with 10 bases spanning the gap. The CDR3 sequence is 13 residues long. The DNA of the CDR3 is TGTGCCAGCAGTCCACAGGGCTACTATGGCTACACCTTC. This translates into CASSPQGYYGYTF.

This clone was observed a handful of times. This rearrangement joins TRBV28 to TRBJ1-3; the D is unclear. The CDR3 covers 15 residues. CDR1 and CDR2 (germline): MDHEN, SYDVKM. The germline V and J ends were trimmed by 5 bases and 2 bases, with 13 bases remaining between them. CDR3 sequence reads: CASSKTGFTGNTIYF. CDR3 DNA: TGTGCCAGCAGTAAAACGGGATTCACTGGAAACACCATATATTTT.

This clone was seen just once. CDR3 sequence (DNA): TGTGCCAGCAGCCTCGGACAGGGGGTGCACATTCAGTACTTC. It encodes CASSLGQGVHIQYF. The V call is TRBV11-1, the J call TRBJ2-4; 10 nucleotides line up with TRBD1. Germline CDR1 SGHAT, CDR2 FQDESV (reference sequence). CDR3 length equals 14 residues. V gave up 5 bases and J gave up 8 bases; unmatched junction bases: 6.

The V and J genes are TRBV18 and TRBJ2-2; D might be TRBD2 (5 bases). V lost 2 bases, J lost 3 bases, and 10 bases lay in between. The germline CDR1 and CDR2 sequences are KGHSH and LQKENI. The CDR3 totals 15 residues. The CDR3 loop is CASSPSRGYTGELFF. The CDR3 DNA reads as TGTGCCAGCTCACCAAGTAGAGGGTACACCGGGGAGCTGTTTTTT.

The V and J genes are TRBV9 and TRBJ1-2; 8 bases map to TRBD1. Germline lookup yields CDR1 SGDLS and CDR2 YYNGEE. With V trimmed by 2 bases and J by 0 bases, 3 bases remained unmatched. The CDR3 covers 15 residues. In DNA, the CDR3 is TGTGCCAGCAGCGTCGACAGGGGACCTAACTATGGCTACACCTTC. It yields the protein CASSVDRGPNYGYTF.

The V gene is TRBV14, the J gene TRBJ2-5, with 7 bases lining up with TRBD2. The CDR3 totals 14 residues. CDR1 and CDR2 from the germline V gene are SGHDN and FVKESK. With V trimmed by 4 bases and J by 5 bases, 7 bases remained unmatched. The CDR3 DNA is TGTGCCAGCAGCCCACTAGCGTTTTTGGAGACCCAGTACTTC. Protein sequence: CASSPLAFLETQYF.

The V call is TRBV7-9, the J call TRBJ1-4, with 7 bases identical to TRBD1. The germline CDR1 and CDR2 sequences are SEHNR and FQNEAQ (reference sequence). With V trimmed by 5 bases and J by 1 base, 13 bases remained unmatched. The CDR3 is 18 residues long. This CDR3 reads CASSPRVRGRETNEKLFF. The DNA of the CDR3 is TGTGCCAGCAGCCCAAGAGTGAGGGGGCGTGAAACTAATGAAAAACTGTTTTTT.